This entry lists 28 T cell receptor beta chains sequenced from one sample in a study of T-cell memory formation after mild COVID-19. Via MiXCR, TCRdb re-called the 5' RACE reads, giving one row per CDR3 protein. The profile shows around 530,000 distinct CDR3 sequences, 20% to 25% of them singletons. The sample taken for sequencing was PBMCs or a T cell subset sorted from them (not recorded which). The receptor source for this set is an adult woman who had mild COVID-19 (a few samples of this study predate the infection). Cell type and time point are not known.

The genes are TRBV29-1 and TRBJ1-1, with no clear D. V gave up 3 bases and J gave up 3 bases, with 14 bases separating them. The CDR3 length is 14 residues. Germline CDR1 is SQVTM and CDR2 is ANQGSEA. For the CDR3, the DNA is TGCAGCGTTGATTTTGTTTTCTTGGACACTGAAGCTTTCTTT. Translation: CSVDFVFLDTEAFF.

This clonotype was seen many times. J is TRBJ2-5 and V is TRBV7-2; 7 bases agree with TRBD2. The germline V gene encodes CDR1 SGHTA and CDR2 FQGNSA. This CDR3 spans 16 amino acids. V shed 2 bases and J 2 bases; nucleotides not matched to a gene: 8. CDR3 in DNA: TGTGCCAGCAGCTTATGGGCGGGAGAAGGGCAAGAGACCCAGTACTTC. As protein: CASSLWAGEGQETQYF.

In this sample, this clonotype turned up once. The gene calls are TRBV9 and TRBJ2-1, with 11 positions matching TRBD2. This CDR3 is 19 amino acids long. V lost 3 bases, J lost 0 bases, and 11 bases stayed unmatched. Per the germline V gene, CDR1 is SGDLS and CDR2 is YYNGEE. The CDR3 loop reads CASSGTGTSGESSYNEQFF. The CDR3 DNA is TGTGCCAGCAGCGGCACCGGGACTAGCGGAGAGAGCTCCTACAATGAGCAGTTCTTC.

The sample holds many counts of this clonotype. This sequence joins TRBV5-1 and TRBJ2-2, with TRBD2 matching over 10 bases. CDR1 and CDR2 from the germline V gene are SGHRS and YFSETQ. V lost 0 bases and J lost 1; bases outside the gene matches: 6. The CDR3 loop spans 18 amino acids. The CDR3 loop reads CASSLVGRTSGNTGELFF. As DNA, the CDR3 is TGCGCCAGCAGCTTGGTAGGAAGGACTAGCGGGAACACCGGGGAGCTGTTTTTT.

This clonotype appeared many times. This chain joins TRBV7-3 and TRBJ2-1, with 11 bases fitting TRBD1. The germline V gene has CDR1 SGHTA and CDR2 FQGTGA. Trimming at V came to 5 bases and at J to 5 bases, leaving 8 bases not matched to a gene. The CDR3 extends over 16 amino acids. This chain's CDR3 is CASSSTSGQGDNEQFF. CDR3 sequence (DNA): TGTGCCAGCAGCAGCACCTCGGGACAGGGGGACAATGAGCAGTTCTTC.

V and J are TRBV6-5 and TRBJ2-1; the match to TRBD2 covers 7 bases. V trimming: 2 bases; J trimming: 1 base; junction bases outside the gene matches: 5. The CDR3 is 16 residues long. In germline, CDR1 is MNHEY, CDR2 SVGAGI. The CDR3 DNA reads TGTGCCAGCAGTTACGGTGGAGCGGGATCCTACAATGAGCAGTTCTTC. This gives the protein CASSYGGAGSYNEQFF.

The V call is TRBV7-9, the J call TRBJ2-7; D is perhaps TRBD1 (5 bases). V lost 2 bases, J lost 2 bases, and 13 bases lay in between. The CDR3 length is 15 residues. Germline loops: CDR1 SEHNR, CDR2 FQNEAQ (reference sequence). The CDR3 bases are TGTGCCAGCAGCTTATCCAACAGGTACCCCTACGAGCAGTACTTC. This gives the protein CASSLSNRYPYEQYF.

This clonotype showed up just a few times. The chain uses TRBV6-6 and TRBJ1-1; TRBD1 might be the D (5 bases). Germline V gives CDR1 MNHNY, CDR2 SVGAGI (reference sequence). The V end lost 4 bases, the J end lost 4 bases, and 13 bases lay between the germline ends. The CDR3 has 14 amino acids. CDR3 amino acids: CASSFREGSTEAFF. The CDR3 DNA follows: TGTGCCAGCAGTTTCAGGGAAGGGAGCACTGAAGCTTTCTTT.

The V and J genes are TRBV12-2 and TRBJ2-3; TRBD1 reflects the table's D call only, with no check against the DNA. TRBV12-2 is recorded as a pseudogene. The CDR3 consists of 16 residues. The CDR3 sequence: CASRLGLLVPNDTQYF. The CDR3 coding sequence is TGTGCAAGTCGCCTAGGTTTATTGGTCCCCAATGATACGCAGTATTTT.

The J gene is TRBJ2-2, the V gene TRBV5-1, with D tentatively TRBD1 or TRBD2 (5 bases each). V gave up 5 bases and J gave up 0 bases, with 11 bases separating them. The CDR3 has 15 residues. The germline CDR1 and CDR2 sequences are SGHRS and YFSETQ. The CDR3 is CASRGELANTGELFF. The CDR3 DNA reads TGCGCCAGCAGAGGGGAGTTGGCGAACACCGGGGAGCTGTTTTTT.

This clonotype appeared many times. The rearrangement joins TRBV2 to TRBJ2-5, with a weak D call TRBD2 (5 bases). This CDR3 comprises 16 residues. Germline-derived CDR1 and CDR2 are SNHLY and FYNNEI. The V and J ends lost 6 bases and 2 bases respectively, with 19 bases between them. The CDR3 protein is CASSAARAREQETQYF. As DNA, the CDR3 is TGTGCCAGCAGCGCCGCCCGGGCGAGGGAACAAGAGACCCAGTACTTC. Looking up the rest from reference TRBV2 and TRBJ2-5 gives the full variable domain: EPEVTQTPSHQVTQMGQEVILRCVPISNHLYFYWYRQILGQKVEFLVSFYNNEISEKSEIFDDQFSVERPDGSNFTLKIRSTKLEDSAMYFCASSAARAREQETQYFGPGTRLLVL.

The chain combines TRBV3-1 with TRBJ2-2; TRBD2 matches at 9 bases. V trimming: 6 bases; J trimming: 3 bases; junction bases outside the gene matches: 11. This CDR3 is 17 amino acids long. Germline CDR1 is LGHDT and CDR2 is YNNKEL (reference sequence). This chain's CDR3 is CASRASLAGIHTGELFF. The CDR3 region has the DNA TGTGCCAGCAGGGCTTCTCTAGCGGGGATACACACCGGGGAGCTGTTTTTT.

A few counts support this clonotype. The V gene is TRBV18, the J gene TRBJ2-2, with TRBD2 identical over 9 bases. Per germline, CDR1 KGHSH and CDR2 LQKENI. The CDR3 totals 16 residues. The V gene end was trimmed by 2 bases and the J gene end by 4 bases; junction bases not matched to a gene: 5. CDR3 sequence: CASSPTAGGPTGELFF. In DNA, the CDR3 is TGTGCCAGCTCACCAACAGCGGGAGGACCCACCGGGGAGCTGTTTTTT. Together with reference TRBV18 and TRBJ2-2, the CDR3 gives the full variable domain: NAGVMQNPRHLVRRRGQEARLRCSPMKGHSHVYWYRQLPEEGLKFMVYLQKENIIDESGMPKERFSAEFPKEGPSILRIQQVVRGDSAAYFCASSPTAGGPTGELFFGEGSRLTVL.

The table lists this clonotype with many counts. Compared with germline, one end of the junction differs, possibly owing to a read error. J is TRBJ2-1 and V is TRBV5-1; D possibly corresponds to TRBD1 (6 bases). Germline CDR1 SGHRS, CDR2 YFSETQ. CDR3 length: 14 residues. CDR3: CASSLGQGLNEQFF. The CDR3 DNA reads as TGTGCCAGCAGCTTGGGGCAGGGGCTCAATGAGCAGTTCTTC.

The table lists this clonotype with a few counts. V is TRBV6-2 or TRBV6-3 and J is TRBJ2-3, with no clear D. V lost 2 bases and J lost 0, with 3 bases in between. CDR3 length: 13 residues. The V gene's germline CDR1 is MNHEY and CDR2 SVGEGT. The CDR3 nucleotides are TGTGCCAGCAGTTACCAAAGCACAGATACGCAGTATTTT. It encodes CASSYQSTDTQYF.

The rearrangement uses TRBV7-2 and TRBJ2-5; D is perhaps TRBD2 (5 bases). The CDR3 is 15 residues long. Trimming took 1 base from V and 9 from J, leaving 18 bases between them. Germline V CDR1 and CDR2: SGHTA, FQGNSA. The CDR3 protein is CASSLEMGAPAAQYF. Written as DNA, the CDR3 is TGTGCCAGCAGCTTAGAGATGGGTGCCCCAGCGGCCCAGTACTTC.

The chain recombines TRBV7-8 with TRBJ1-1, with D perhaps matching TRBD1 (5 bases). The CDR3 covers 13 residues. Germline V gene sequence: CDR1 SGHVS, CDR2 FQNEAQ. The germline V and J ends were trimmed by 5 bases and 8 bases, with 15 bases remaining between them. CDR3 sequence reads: CASSPPGGGEAFF. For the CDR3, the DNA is TGTGCCAGCAGCCCACCCGGGGGGGGGGAAGCTTTCTTT.

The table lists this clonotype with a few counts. DNA for the CDR3: TGCAGCGTCCGAGGGACTCTCACAGATACGCAGTATTTT. Amino acids: CSVRGTLTDTQYF. The chain joins TRBV29-1 to TRBJ2-3, with D perhaps TRBD2 (6 bases). Germline V gives CDR1 SQVTM, CDR2 ANQGSEA. V shed 6 bases and J shed 2 bases, with 12 bases lying between them. CDR3 length: 13 residues.

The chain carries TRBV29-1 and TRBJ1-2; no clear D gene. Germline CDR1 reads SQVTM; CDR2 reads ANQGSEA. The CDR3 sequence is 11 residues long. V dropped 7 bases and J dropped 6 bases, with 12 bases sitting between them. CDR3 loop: CSATSGDGYTF. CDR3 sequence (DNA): TGCAGCGCCACGAGCGGAGATGGCTACACCTTC.

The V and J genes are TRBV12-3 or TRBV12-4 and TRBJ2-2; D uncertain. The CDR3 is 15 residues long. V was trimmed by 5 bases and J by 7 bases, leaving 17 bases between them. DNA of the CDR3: TGTGCCAGCAGTCTCGGTGCGCCGAACGGCGGGGAGCTGTTTTTT. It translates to CASSLGAPNGGELFF.

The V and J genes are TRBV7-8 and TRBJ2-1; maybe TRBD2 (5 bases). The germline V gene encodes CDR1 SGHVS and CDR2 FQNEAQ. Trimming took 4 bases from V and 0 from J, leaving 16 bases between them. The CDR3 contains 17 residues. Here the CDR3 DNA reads TGTGCCAGCAGCTGGCGGGCTTCCTCTAGCTCCTACAATGAGCAGTTCTTC. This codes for CASSWRASSSSYNEQFF.

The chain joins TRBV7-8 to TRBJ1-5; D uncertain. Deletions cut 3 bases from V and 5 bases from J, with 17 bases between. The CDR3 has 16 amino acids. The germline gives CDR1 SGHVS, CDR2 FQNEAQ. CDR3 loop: CASSLARLREDQPQHF. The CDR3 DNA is TGTGCCAGCAGCTTGGCCAGGTTGAGGGAGGATCAGCCCCAGCATTTT.

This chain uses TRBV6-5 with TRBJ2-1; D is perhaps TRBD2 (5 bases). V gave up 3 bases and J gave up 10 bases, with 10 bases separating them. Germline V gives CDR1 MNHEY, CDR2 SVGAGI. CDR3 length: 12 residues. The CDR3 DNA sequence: TGTGCCAGCAGTTATACTAGAGGAGAGCAGTTCTTC. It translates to CASSYTRGEQFF.

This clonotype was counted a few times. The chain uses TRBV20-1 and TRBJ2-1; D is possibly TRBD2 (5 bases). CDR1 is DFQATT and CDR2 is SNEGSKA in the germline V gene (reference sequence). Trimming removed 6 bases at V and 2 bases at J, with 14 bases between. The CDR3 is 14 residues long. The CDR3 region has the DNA TGCAGTGCCAGCATCGGGGTACCCTACAATGAGCAGTTCTTC. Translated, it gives CSASIGVPYNEQFF.

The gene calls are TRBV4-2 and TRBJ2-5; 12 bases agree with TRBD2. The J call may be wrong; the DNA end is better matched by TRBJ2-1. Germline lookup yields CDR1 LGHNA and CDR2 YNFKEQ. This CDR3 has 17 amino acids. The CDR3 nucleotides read TGTGCCAGCAGCCCCCGGACTAGCGGGGAAGGGCATAATGAGCAGTTCTTC. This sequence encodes CASSPRTSGEGHNEQFF.

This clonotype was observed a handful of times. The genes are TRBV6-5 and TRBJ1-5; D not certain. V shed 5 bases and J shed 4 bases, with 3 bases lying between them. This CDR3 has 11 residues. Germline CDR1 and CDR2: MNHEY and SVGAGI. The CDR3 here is CASSKNQPQHF. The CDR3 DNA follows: TGTGCCAGCAGTAAGAATCAGCCCCAGCATTTT.

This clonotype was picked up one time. CDR3 amino acids: CASSDGLGLAEQYF. CDR3 bases: TGTGCCAGCAGCGATGGATTGGGACTAGCGGAGCAGTACTTC. The J gene is TRBJ2-7, the V gene TRBV27; 10 nucleotides agree with TRBD2. V trimming: 6 bases; J trimming: 7 bases; junction bases outside the gene matches: 9. The length of the CDR3 is 14 residues. Germline CDR1 is MNHEY and CDR2 is SMNVEV (reference sequence).

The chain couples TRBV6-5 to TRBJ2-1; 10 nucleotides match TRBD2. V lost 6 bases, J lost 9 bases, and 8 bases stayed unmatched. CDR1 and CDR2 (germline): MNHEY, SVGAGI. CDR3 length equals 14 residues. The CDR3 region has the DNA TGTGCCAGCAGGAAAGGGACTAGCGTTTCTGAGCAGTTCTTC. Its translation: CASRKGTSVSEQFF.